One and the same sample provided the 26 T cell receptor beta chains below, sequenced in a study of shared clonotypes between healthy human individuals. The table came from immunoSEQ multiplex PCR; TCRdb's copy has only in-frame clones and leaves some out. Altogether around 2.5 million clones are present, 93% being singletons, with the ten largest covering 0.36%. What was sequenced was naive CD4+ T cells from PBMCs. The subset denotes: CD45RA+ positively selected. Receptors were obtained from a man younger than 35 in good health. Some clones in this sample may be carry-over from other donors' samples.

Notes on this clone: Other DNA sequences in the same sample also yield this CDR3. V is TRBV7-3 and J is TRBJ2-7, with D uncertain. The CDR3 extends over 12 amino acids. Trimming stripped 5 bases from V and 3 bases from J, with 8 bases between. Germline assignment: CDR1 SGHTA and CDR2 FQGTGA. The CDR3 sequence: CASSKTGYEQYF. In nucleotides, the CDR3 is TGTGCCAGCAGCAAGACCGGCTACGAGCAGTACTTC.

About this clone itself: At the DNA level, this CDR3 is encoded by other sequences in the same sample as well. This chain joins TRBV6-5 and TRBJ1-2, with TRBD1 matching 7 bases. The J segment lost 3 bases and the V segment lost 6 bases, leaving 4 bases of the junction unmatched. The CDR3 is 13 amino acids. The germline V gene encodes CDR1 MNHEY and CDR2 SVGAGI. The CDR3 region has the DNA TGTGCCAGCAGCAGACAGGGTCACTATGGCTACACCTTC. Protein product: CASSRQGHYGYTF.

The rearrangement uses TRBV25-1 and TRBJ1-1; D is undetermined. Germline V gene lookup returns CDR1 MGHDK and CDR2 SYGVNS. CDR3 length equals 13 residues. The DNA of the CDR3 is TGTGCGTCAGCCTCCTCCGGGAACACTGAAGCTTTCTTT. Its translation: CASASSGNTEAFF.

V is TRBV9 and J is TRBJ2-5; 8 nucleotides agree with TRBD2. V shed 2 bases, J shed 1 base, and the junction held 4 bases outside the gene matches. The CDR3 length is 15 residues. CDR1 SGDLS and CDR2 YYNGEE come from the germline V gene. In DNA, the CDR3 is TGTGCCAGCAGCGTCGGCAGCGGGGGCCAAGAGACCCAGTACTTC. Its translation: CASSVGSGGQETQYF.

The V gene is TRBV19, the J gene TRBJ2-1; D is ambiguous. The length of the CDR3 is 13 residues. The germline gives CDR1 LNHDA, CDR2 SQIVND (reference sequence). V was cut by 1 base and J by 7 bases, with 8 bases left in between. The CDR3 spells CASSIGFLNEQFF. CDR3 sequence (DNA): TGTGCCAGTAGTATAGGGTTTCTTAATGAGCAGTTCTTC.

The CDR3 is CATRGGRGTQYF. The CDR3 DNA follows: TGTGCCACCAGGGGCGGGCGGGGGACCCAGTACTTC. The V and J genes are TRBV15 and TRBJ2-5; tentatively, D is TRBD2 (6 bases). In germline, CDR1 is LNHNV, CDR2 YYDKDF (reference sequence). There are 12 residues in the CDR3. Trimming removed 6 bases from V and 7 bases from J, with 12 bases in between.

This rearrangement joins TRBV4-1 to TRBJ2-1; 9 nucleotides agree with TRBD2. J was trimmed by 9 bases and V by 0 bases; bases with no gene match: 9. CDR3 size: 16 residues. In germline, CDR1 is MGHRA, CDR2 YSYEKL. The CDR3 is CASSQDRAGGPGEQFF. For the CDR3, the DNA is TGCGCCAGCAGCCAAGATCGCGCGGGAGGGCCGGGTGAGCAGTTCTTC.

About this clone itself: The same CDR3 arises from other DNA sequences in this sample as well. The chain employs TRBV28 and TRBJ1-4; no clear D gene. Per germline, CDR1 MDHEN and CDR2 SYDVKM. The CDR3 consists of 15 residues. Trimming stripped 2 bases from V and 0 bases from J, with 7 bases between. CDR3 in amino acids: CASSLRGATNEKLFF. The CDR3 DNA follows: TGTGCCAGCAGTTTACGGGGTGCAACTAATGAAAAACTGTTTTTT.

As to this clone: This same CDR3 is encoded by further DNA sequences in the sample. The chain carries TRBV5-1 and TRBJ2-1; D gene unclear. V dropped 6 bases and J dropped 0 bases, with 7 bases sitting between them. Germline V gene lookup returns CDR1 SGHRS and CDR2 YFSETQ. The CDR3 length is 13 residues. CDR3 bases: TGCGCCAGCAACCCGAGCTCCTACAATGAGCAGTTCTTC. Amino acid sequence: CASNPSSYNEQFF. The full variable domain, in which reference TRBV5-1 and TRBJ2-1 provide the parts outside the CDR3, is KAGVTQTPRYLIKTRGQQVTLSCSPISGHRSVSWYQQTPGQGLQFLFEYFSETQRNKGNFPGRFSGRQFSNSRSEMNVSTLELGDSALYLCASNPSSYNEQFFGPGTRLTVL.

This CDR3 reads CATRLGTSGPGYTDTQYF. The CDR3 nucleotides read TGTGCCACCAGGTTGGGGACTAGCGGTCCCGGCTACACAGATACGCAGTATTTT. The genes are TRBV15 and TRBJ2-3, with 11 bases that match TRBD2. The CDR3 runs to 18 residues. The J segment lost 2 bases and the V segment lost 6 bases, leaving 13 bases of the junction unmatched. Germline values: CDR1 LNHNV, CDR2 YYDKDF (reference sequence).

The chain combines TRBV7-3 with TRBJ1-5, with D unresolved. CDR3 size: 14 residues. V lost 2 bases, J lost 4 bases, and 9 bases lay in between. Germline CDR1 reads SGHTA; CDR2 reads FQGTGA. CDR3 sequence reads: CASSLVGGNQPQHF. The CDR3 coding sequence is TGTGCCAGCAGCTTAGTGGGTGGAAATCAGCCCCAGCATTTT.

The V gene is TRBV5-8, the J gene TRBJ2-7; no reliable D call. The germline V gene has CDR1 SGHTS and CDR2 YDEGEE. This CDR3 region has 10 residues. Trimming stripped 2 bases from V and 3 bases from J, with 0 bases between. The CDR3 nucleotides read TGTGCCAGCAGCTTCTACGAGCAGTACTTC. Protein product: CASSFYEQYF.

The chain is built from TRBV7-8 and TRBJ1-5, with a tentative D call TRBD1 (5 bases). Germline loops: CDR1 SGHVS, CDR2 FQNEAQ. Trimming removed 4 bases from V and 7 bases from J, with 20 bases in between. CDR3 length: 16 residues. The DNA of the CDR3 is TGTGCCAGCAGCTCGGGGAGGGGCAGGGTAGGACAGCCCCAGCATTTT. It is translated as CASSSGRGRVGQPQHF.

The rearrangement uses TRBV7-9 and TRBJ1-1, with D possibly matching TRBD1 (5 bases). This CDR3 region has 14 residues. Looked up from germline, CDR1 is SEHNR and CDR2 is FQNEAQ (reference sequence). V was clipped by 6 bases and J by 4 bases, with 15 bases between them. The DNA of the CDR3 is TGTGCCAGCAGGACCAGGGACGAGAGCACTGAAGCTTTCTTT. Translating it yields CASRTRDESTEAFF.

The CDR3 coding sequence is TGCGCCAGCAGCCAAGATGGGAACGATTATAGCAATCAGCCCCAGCATTTT. Its translation: CASSQDGNDYSNQPQHF. The chain recombines TRBV4-1 with TRBJ1-5; D is undetermined. V was shortened by 0 bases and J by 0 bases, with 12 bases between the two germline ends. Germline assignment: CDR1 MGHRA and CDR2 YSYEKL. The CDR3 length is 17 residues.

The rearrangement joins TRBV5-1 to TRBJ2-6; TRBD1 agrees at 7 bases. V shed 2 bases, J shed 0 bases, and the junction held 8 bases outside the gene matches. Germline V gives CDR1 SGHRS, CDR2 YFSETQ. The CDR3 loop spans 18 amino acids. This chain's CDR3 is CASSLFGTASSGANVLTF. The CDR3 nucleotides are TGCGCCAGCAGCTTATTCGGGACAGCTTCCTCTGGGGCCAACGTCCTGACTTTC.

The V gene is TRBV7-8, the J gene TRBJ1-2; 8 nucleotides align to TRBD1. Germline V gene sequence: CDR1 SGHVS, CDR2 FQNEAQ. The length of the CDR3 is 16 residues. V was clipped by 0 bases and J by 8 bases; unmatched bases: 11. CDR3: CASSLAGQVTSYGYTF. The CDR3 DNA reads TGTGCCAGCAGCTTAGCGGGACAGGTGACGTCGTACGGCTACACCTTC.

V usage is TRBV5-4 and J usage is TRBJ2-2; weak D call: TRBD1 (6 bases). CDR3 length equals 16 residues. V was pared by 2 bases and J by 1 base, with 12 bases between. Germline assignment: CDR1 SGHNT and CDR2 YYREEE (reference sequence). CDR3 in amino acids: CASSLLQGLNTGELFF. The CDR3 region has the DNA TGTGCCAGCAGCTTACTACAGGGCCTGAACACCGGGGAGCTGTTTTTT.

Here the CDR3 reads CASSLWVLDYNEQFF. CDR3 sequence (DNA): TGTGCCAGCAGCTTATGGGTATTGGACTACAATGAGCAGTTCTTC. V and J are TRBV7-9 and TRBJ2-1; D is ambiguous. Germline-derived CDR1 and CDR2 are SEHNR and FQNEAQ (reference sequence). The CDR3 runs 15 residues. V shed 2 bases and J shed 3 bases, with 11 bases lying between them. The variable domain in full, with the rest retrieved from reference TRBV7-9 and TRBJ2-1, is DTGVSQNPRHKITKRGQNVTFRCDPISEHNRLYWYRQTLGQGPEFLTYFQNEAQLEKSRLLSDRFSAERPKGSFSTLEIQRTEQGDSAMYLCASSLWVLDYNEQFFGPGTRLTVL.

This clone was seen a single time. J is TRBJ2-7 and V is TRBV11-2; no definite D call. CDR3 length: 14 amino acids. The germline gives CDR1 SGHAT, CDR2 FQNNGV. Trimming removed 4 bases at V and 1 base at J, with 11 bases between. CDR3 protein: CASSSDGHSYEQYF. The CDR3 DNA reads TGTGCCAGCAGCTCGGACGGCCATTCCTACGAGCAGTACTTC.

This chain links TRBV10-3 with TRBJ2-5; TRBD1 matches 8 bases. Germline CDR1 and CDR2: ENHRY and SYGVKD. The junction had 6 bases not matched to a gene; V was cut back by 1 base and J by 5 bases. The CDR3 length is 15 residues. CDR3 in amino acids: CAISEWGRQGETQYF. CDR3 coding DNA: TGTGCCATCAGTGAGTGGGGGCGACAGGGGGAGACCCAGTACTTC.

The rearrangement joins TRBV7-2 to TRBJ1-1, with 8 bases that match TRBD1. The junction had 7 bases not matched to a gene; V was cut back by 3 bases and J by 4 bases. The CDR3 length is 15 residues. From germline, CDR1 is SGHTA and CDR2 FQGNSA. CDR3 sequence: CASSLQQGVGTEAFF. The CDR3, as DNA: TGTGCCAGCAGCTTGCAACAGGGGGTTGGCACTGAAGCTTTCTTT.

This rearrangement joins TRBV30 to TRBJ2-7; D not resolved. The CDR3 length is 11 residues. The germline gives CDR1 GTSNPN, CDR2 SVGIG (reference sequence). Trimming took off 3 bases at V and 5 bases at J, with 8 bases between the two ends. CDR3 in amino acids: CAWSPNHEQYF. Here the CDR3 DNA reads TGTGCCTGGAGCCCGAACCACGAGCAGTACTTC.

The chain recombines TRBV7-9 with TRBJ1-1; a possible D gene is TRBD1 (6 bases). This CDR3 spans 14 amino acids. With 1 base removed from V and 4 bases from J, the gap between germline ends came to 10 bases. Germline CDR1 reads SEHNR; CDR2 reads FQNEAQ (reference sequence). DNA of the CDR3: TGTGCCAGCAGCTTAGTTAAGGGGGGCACTGAAGCTTTCTTT. Translated, it gives CASSLVKGGTEAFF. Combining the CDR3 with reference TRBV7-9 and TRBJ1-1 gives the whole variable domain DTGVSQNPRHKITKRGQNVTFRCDPISEHNRLYWYRQTLGQGPEFLTYFQNEAQLEKSRLLSDRFSAERPKGSFSTLEIQRTEQGDSAMYLCASSLVKGGTEAFFGQGTRLTVV.

The chain links TRBV4-3 to TRBJ1-5, with D uncertain. Trimming stripped 5 bases from V and 2 bases from J, with 19 bases between. The V gene's germline CDR1 is LGHNA and CDR2 YSLEER. CDR3 length equals 17 residues. The DNA for the CDR3 is TGCGCCAGCAGCACAGAGCTAGGGCCGCGGGGCAATCAGCCCCAGCATTTT. It codes for CASSTELGPRGNQPQHF.

This chain connects TRBV29-1 to TRBJ2-2; D perhaps matches TRBD2 (6 bases). V was shortened by 7 bases and J by 4 bases, with 16 bases between the two germline ends. Germline V CDR1 and CDR2: SQVTM, ANQGSEA. CDR3 size: 14 residues. The CDR3 sequence is CSGRRRGSTGELFF. CDR3 bases: TGCAGCGGGAGGAGGCGGGGTAGCACCGGGGAGCTGTTTTTT.